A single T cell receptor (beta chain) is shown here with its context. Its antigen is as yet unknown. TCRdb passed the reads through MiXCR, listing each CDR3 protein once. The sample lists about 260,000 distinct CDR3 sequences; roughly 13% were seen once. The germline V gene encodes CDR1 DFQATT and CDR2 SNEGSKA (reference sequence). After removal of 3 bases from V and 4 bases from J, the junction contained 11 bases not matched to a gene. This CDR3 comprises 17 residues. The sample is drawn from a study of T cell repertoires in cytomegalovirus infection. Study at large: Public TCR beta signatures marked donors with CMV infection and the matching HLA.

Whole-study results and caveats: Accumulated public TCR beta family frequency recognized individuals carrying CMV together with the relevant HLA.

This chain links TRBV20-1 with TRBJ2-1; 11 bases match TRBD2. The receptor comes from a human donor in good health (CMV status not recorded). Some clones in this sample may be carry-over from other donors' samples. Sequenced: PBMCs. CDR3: CSARKGSGGGVYNEQFF. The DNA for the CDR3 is TGCAGTGCTAGGAAGGGTAGCGGGGGGGGGGTTTACAATGAGCAGTTCTTC.